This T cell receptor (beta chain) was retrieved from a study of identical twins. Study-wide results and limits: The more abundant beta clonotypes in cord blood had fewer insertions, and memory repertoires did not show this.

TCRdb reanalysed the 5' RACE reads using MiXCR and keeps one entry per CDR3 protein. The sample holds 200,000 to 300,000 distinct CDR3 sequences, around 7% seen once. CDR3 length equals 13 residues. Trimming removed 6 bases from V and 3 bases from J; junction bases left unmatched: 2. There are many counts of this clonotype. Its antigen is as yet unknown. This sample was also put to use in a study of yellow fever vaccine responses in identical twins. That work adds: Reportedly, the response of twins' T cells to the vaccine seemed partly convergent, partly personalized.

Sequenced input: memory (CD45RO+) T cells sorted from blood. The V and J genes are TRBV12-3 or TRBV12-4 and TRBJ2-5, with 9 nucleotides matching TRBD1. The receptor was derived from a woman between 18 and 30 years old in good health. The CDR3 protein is CASSRDREETQYF. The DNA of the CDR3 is TGTGCCAGCAGCCGGGACAGGGAAGAGACCCAGTACTTC.